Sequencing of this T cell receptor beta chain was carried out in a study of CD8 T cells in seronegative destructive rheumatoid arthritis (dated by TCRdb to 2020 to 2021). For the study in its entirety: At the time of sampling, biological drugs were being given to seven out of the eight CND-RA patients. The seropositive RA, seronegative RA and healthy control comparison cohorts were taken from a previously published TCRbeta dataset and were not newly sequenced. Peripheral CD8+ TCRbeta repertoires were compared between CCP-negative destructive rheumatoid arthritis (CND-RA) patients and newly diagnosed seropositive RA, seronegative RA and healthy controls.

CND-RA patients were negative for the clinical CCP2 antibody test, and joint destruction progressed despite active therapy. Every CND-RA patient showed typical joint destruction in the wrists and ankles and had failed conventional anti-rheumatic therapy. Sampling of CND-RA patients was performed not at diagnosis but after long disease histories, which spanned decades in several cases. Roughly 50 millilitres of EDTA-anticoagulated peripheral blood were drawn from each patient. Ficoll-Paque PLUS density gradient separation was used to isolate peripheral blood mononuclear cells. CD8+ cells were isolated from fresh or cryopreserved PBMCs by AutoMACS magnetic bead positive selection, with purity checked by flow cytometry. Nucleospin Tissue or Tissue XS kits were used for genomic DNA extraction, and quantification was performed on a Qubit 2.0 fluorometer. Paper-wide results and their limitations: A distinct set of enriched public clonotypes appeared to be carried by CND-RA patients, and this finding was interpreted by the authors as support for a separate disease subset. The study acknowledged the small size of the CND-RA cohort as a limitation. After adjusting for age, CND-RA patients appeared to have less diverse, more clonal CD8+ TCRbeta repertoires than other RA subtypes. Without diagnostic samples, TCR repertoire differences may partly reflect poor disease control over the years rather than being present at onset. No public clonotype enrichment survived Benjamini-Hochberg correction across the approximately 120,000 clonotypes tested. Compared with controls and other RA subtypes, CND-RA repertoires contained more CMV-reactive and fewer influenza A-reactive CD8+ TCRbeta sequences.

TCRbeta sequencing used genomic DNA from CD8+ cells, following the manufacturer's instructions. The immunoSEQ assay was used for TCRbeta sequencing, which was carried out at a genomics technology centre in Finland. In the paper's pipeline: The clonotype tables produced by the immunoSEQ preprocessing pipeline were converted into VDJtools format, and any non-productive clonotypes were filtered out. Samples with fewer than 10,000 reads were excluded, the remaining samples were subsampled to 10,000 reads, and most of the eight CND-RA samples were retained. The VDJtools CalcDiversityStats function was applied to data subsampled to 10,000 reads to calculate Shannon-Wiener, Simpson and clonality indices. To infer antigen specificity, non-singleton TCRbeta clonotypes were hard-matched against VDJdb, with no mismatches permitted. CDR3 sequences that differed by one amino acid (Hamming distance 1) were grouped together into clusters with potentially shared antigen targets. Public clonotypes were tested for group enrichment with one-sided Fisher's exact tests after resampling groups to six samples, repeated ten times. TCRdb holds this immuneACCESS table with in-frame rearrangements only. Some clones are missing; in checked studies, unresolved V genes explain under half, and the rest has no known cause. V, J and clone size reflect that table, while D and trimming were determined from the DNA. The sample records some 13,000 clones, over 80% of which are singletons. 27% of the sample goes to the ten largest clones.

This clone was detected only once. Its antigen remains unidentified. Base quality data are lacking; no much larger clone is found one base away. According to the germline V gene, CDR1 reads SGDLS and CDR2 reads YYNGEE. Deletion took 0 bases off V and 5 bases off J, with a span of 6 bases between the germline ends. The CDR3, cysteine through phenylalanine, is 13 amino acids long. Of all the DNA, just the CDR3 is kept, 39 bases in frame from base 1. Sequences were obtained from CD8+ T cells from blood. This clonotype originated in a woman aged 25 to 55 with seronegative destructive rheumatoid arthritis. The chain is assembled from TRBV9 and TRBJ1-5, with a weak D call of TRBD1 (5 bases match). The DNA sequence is TGTGCCAGCAGCGTAGAAGGGGATCAGCCCCAGCATTTT. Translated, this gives CASSVEGDQPQHF.